This record concerns one T cell receptor (beta chain) sequence. What it binds is unknown. Profiling relied on immunoSEQ multiplex PCR, and the TCRdb table lists in-frame clones only, not all of them. The sample lists fewer than 200,000 clones; around 63% were seen once. These data are taken from a study of shared clonotypes between healthy human individuals. Study in general: A donor's plate count was three for CD4 naive and three for CD4 memory; CD8 naive had two and CD8 memory one. The study, taken as a whole, reports: On the whole, naive subsets had larger estimated richness than memory subsets had.

The germline V and J ends were trimmed by 6 bases and 3 bases, with 9 bases remaining between them. CDR3 length equals 13 residues. CDR1 and CDR2 (germline): MNHEY, SVGAGI. The material sequenced was memory CD4+ T cells sorted from blood. Subset indicated: CD45RA-negative fraction. This sequence was found in a young man in good health. This chain uses TRBV6-5 with TRBJ1-5; D remains ambiguous. As DNA, the CDR3 is TGTGCCAGCAGGAGGGAAGACAATCAGCCCCAGCATTTT. This encodes CASRREDNQPQHF.